Listed here are 9 T cell receptor beta chains from one sample, sequenced in a study of blood T cell repertoires in COVID-19. The repertoire was sequenced with immunoSEQ multiplex PCR; TCRdb's copy has only in-frame clones and lacks some. The sample carries 340,000 or so clones, more than 70% recorded once. Sequencing used peripheral blood. These receptors were obtained from a young man with active or convalescent COVID-19.

In nucleotides, the CDR3 is TGTGCCAGCAGCGTCCTCGGGGGTATGAACACTGAAGCTTTCTTT. Translating it yields CASSVLGGMNTEAFF. The genes are TRBV9 and TRBJ1-1; a possible D gene is TRBD1 (5 bases). The germline gives CDR1 SGDLS, CDR2 YYNGEE. Trimming left V 2 bases short and J 0 bases short, with 11 bases between. The CDR3 extends over 15 amino acids.

The chain combines TRBV3-1 (or the pseudogene TRBV3-2) with TRBJ2-7; possibly TRBD2 for D (5 bases). This CDR3 is 13 amino acids long. The V and J ends lost 4 bases and 7 bases respectively, with 14 bases between them. From germline, CDR1 is LGHDT and CDR2 YNNKEL (reference sequence). Here the CDR3 reads CASSRTAGLEQYF. In DNA, the CDR3 is TGTGCCAGCAGCCGGACTGCGGGTTTGGAGCAGTACTTC.

The genes are TRBV5-8 and TRBJ2-3, with TRBD2 matching 9 bases. This CDR3 is built from 14 residues. CDR1 SGHTS and CDR2 YDEGEE come from the germline V gene. V lost 2 bases to trimming and J lost 6 bases; unmatched junction nucleotides: 4. CDR3 nucleotides: TGTGCCAGCAGCTTCGGACTAGCGCTCGATACGCAGTATTTT. Residues: CASSFGLALDTQYF.

This rearrangement joins TRBV5-5 to TRBJ2-5, with 7 positions matching TRBD1. Germline V lookup: CDR1 SGHKS, CDR2 YYEKEE (reference sequence). The J segment lost 3 bases and the V segment lost 2 bases, leaving 1 base of the junction unmatched. There are 13 residues in the CDR3. CDR3 nucleotide sequence: TGTGCCAGCAGCTTCGGGACAGAAGAGACCCAGTACTTC. It codes for CASSFGTEETQYF.

The rearrangement links TRBV6-2 or TRBV6-3 to TRBJ2-5; 12 positions agree with TRBD2. The CDR3 runs 16 residues. With V trimmed by 6 bases and J by 5 bases, 10 bases remained unmatched. Germline V gene lookup returns CDR1 MNHEY and CDR2 SVGEGT. CDR3 region: CASSPGTSGLWETQYF. The CDR3 bases are TGTGCCAGCAGCCCTGGGACTAGCGGGCTCTGGGAGACCCAGTACTTC.

The chain couples TRBV7-7 to TRBJ2-1; 7 bases are shared with TRBD2. The germline CDR1 and CDR2 sequences are SSHAT and FNYEAQ (reference sequence). This CDR3 is 14 amino acids long. With 0 bases clipped from V and 5 bases from J, the junction kept 1 base outside the gene matches. The CDR3 spells CASSLAGGNNEQFF. CDR3 nucleotide sequence: TGTGCCAGCAGCTTAGCGGGGGGGAACAATGAGCAGTTCTTC.

V is TRBV5-1 and J is TRBJ1-1; 8 bases line up with TRBD1. The CDR3 is 14 residues long. The germline CDR1 and CDR2 sequences are SGHRS and YFSETQ. The V gene end was trimmed by 4 bases and the J gene end by 4 bases; junction bases not matched to a gene: 6. Here the CDR3 reads CASSTDRGGTEAFF. Written as DNA, the CDR3 is TGCGCCAGCAGCACAGACAGGGGTGGCACTGAAGCTTTCTTT. The full variable domain, in which reference TRBV5-1 and TRBJ1-1 provide the parts outside the CDR3, is KAGVTQTPRYLIKTRGQQVTLSCSPISGHRSVSWYQQTPGQGLQFLFEYFSETQRNKGNFPGRFSGRQFSNSRSEMNVSTLELGDSALYLCASSTDRGGTEAFFGQGTRLTVV.

V gene TRBV27 combines with J gene TRBJ1-5; 11 nucleotides agree with TRBD1. V shed 0 bases, J shed 6 bases, and the junction held 10 bases outside the gene matches. The germline gives CDR1 MNHEY, CDR2 SMNVEV (reference sequence). This CDR3 has 18 residues. CDR3 DNA sequence: TGTGCCAGCAGTTTATCGTTTAGGTGGACAGGGGGCCCTCAGCCCCAGCATTTT. It encodes CASSLSFRWTGGPQPQHF.

The J gene is TRBJ1-1, the V gene TRBV5-1, with 10 bases lining up with TRBD1. Germline V gives CDR1 SGHRS, CDR2 YFSETQ. The CDR3 covers 16 residues. After removal of 3 bases from V and 1 base from J, the junction contained 6 bases not matched to a gene. The DNA for the CDR3 is TGCGCCAGCAGCTACTGGGACAGGGGTGAGAACACTGAAGCTTTCTTT. This encodes CASSYWDRGENTEAFF.